The 26 T cell receptor beta chains presented below share a single source sample, sequenced in a study of control samples from healthy donors and cancer patients. Sequencing used immunoSEQ multiplex PCR; TCRdb keeps in-frame clones, though not all of them. The sample shows about 85,000 clones, around 90% of them seen only once. The material sequenced was blood. The source of these receptors is a woman aged 55-75 years in good health.

This sequence joins TRBV18 and TRBJ2-3, with D maybe TRBD2 (6 bases). CDR3 size: 16 residues. The ends were cut back, 2 bases at V and 0 bases at J, with 12 bases in the middle. Germline assignment: CDR1 KGHSH and CDR2 LQKENI. CDR3: CASSPGTHLSTDTQYF. For the CDR3, the DNA is TGTGCCAGCTCACCAGGGACTCACCTTAGCACAGATACGCAGTATTTT.

This clone was seen once. The chain uses TRBV7-9 and TRBJ2-1; the D gene is possibly TRBD1 (6 bases). CDR1 SEHNR and CDR2 FQNEAQ come from the germline V gene (reference sequence). The CDR3 is made up of 15 amino acids. V was clipped by 5 bases and J by 2 bases, with 13 bases between them. CDR3 region: CASSPTGTPYNEQFF. The DNA of the CDR3 is TGTGCCAGCAGCCCTACAGGGACGCCCTACAATGAGCAGTTCTTC.

The chain is built from TRBV28 and TRBJ1-1, with a weak D call TRBD1 (5 bases). This CDR3 contains 14 residues. Germline V gene lookup returns CDR1 MDHEN and CDR2 SYDVKM. V was shortened by 8 bases and J by 7 bases, with 20 bases between the two germline ends. The CDR3 DNA sequence: TGTGCCAGCCACCCCCAGATAGCAGGGCTTGAAGCTTTCTTT. This codes for CASHPQIAGLEAFF.

The rearrangement joins TRBV6-6 to TRBJ1-5; TRBD1 matches 7 bases. Germline V gene lookup returns CDR1 MNHNY and CDR2 SVGAGI (reference sequence). The CDR3 loop spans 15 amino acids. Trimming cost V 2 bases and J 10 bases; bases outside gene matches: 11. The CDR3, as DNA: TGTGCCAGCAGTTACGACAGGGCGTTAGGGGAACCCCAGCATTTT. Amino acid sequence: CASSYDRALGEPQHF.

This rearrangement joins TRBV10-3 to TRBJ1-2, with D unclear. Trimming removed 2 bases at V and 7 bases at J, with 11 bases between. This CDR3 comprises 13 residues. Germline values: CDR1 ENHRY, CDR2 SYGVKD. This CDR3 reads CAISEGRELGYTF. In DNA form, the CDR3 reads TGTGCCATCAGTGAGGGTAGGGAACTTGGCTACACCTTC.

This clone was observed a single time. This sequence joins TRBV16 and TRBJ2-7; perhaps TRBD1 as D (5 bases). V lost 1 base and J 2 bases, leaving 18 bases between the germline ends. The germline V gene has CDR1 KGHSY and CDR2 FQNENV. CDR3 length: 17 amino acids. The CDR3 bases are TGTGCCAGCAGCCAATTGCCGGGCAAAGGGGTAGCCTACGAGCAGTACTTC. Translation gives CASSQLPGKGVAYEQYF. Based on the CDR3 plus reference TRBV16 and TRBJ2-7, the full variable domain is GEEVAQTPKHLVRGEGQKAKLYCAPIKGHSYVFWYQQVLKNEFKFLISFQNENVFDETGMPKERFSAKCLPNSPCSLEIQATKLEDSAVYFCASSQLPGKGVAYEQYFGPGTRLTVT.

V gene TRBV4-3 combines with J gene TRBJ1-5; D might be TRBD1 (5 bases). Germline V gives CDR1 LGHNA, CDR2 YSLEER. V was pared by 0 bases and J by 2 bases, with 11 bases between. CDR3 length: 16 amino acids. CDR3 in amino acids: CASSQDAGRGNQPQHF. In DNA form, the CDR3 reads TGCGCCAGCAGCCAAGATGCAGGGAGGGGCAATCAGCCCCAGCATTTT.

The V gene is TRBV5-6, the J gene TRBJ1-6; TRBD1 matches at 8 bases. J was trimmed by 14 bases and V by 4 bases; bases with no gene match: 11. Germline CDR1 and CDR2: SGHDT and YYEEEE. The CDR3 covers 14 residues. CDR3 in amino acids: CASSPDRGTVALHF. The CDR3 DNA reads TGTGCCAGCAGCCCAGACAGGGGCACGGTGGCCCTCCACTTT.

The chain couples TRBV6-5 to TRBJ2-5; D perhaps matches TRBD1 (6 bases). V was cut by 6 bases and J by 0 bases, with 14 bases left in between. The CDR3 totals 15 residues. Germline CDR1 MNHEY, CDR2 SVGAGI. The CDR3 spells CASSPGHEYQETQYF. CDR3 nucleotides: TGTGCCAGCAGCCCGGGACACGAGTACCAAGAGACCCAGTACTTC.

This clone has just one count. The CDR3 is CASSDEGADSPLHF. The CDR3 DNA reads TGTGCCAGCAGTGACGAAGGGGCTGATTCACCCCTCCACTTT. The genes are TRBV2 and TRBJ1-6; possible D gene TRBD1, 5 bases. CDR3 length: 14 residues. Germline assignment: CDR1 SNHLY and CDR2 FYNNEI. Trimming removed 3 bases at V and 8 bases at J, with 11 bases between.

V is TRBV14 and J is TRBJ1-2, with 8 bases aligning to TRBD1. V lost 4 bases, J lost 4 bases, and 8 bases stayed unmatched. Looked up from germline, CDR1 is SGHDN and CDR2 is FVKESK. The CDR3 spans 15 residues. CDR3 DNA: TGTGCCAGCAGCCTTCCGGGACAGGTCTTCTATGGCTACACCTTC. Translation gives CASSLPGQVFYGYTF.

The chain employs TRBV4-2 and TRBJ1-2, with 10 bases aligning to TRBD1. CDR1 LGHNA and CDR2 YNFKEQ come from the germline V gene. The CDR3 contains 16 residues. V shed 3 bases, J shed 6 bases, and the junction held 10 bases outside the gene matches. The chain's CDR3 is CASSHAPGQGFHGYTF. The CDR3 nucleotides read TGTGCCAGCAGCCACGCCCCGGGACAGGGGTTTCATGGCTACACCTTC.

The gene calls are TRBV29-1 and TRBJ1-1; D unclear. Germline assignment: CDR1 SQVTM and CDR2 ANQGSEA. V was clipped by 4 bases and J by 2 bases, with 8 bases between them. The CDR3 has 12 residues. CDR3 DNA sequence: TGCAGCGTTGCGGTGAGAAACACTGAAGCTTTCTTT. Translation gives CSVAVRNTEAFF.

This chain connects TRBV27 to TRBJ2-5; tentatively, D is TRBD1 or TRBD2 (5 bases each). V lost 6 bases and J 6 bases, leaving 17 bases between the germline ends. CDR3 length: 14 amino acids. Germline values: CDR1 MNHEY, CDR2 SMNVEV (reference sequence). The DNA for the CDR3 is TGTGCCAGCAGCCCCCCGGGACGCCCACAGACCCAGTACTTC. Protein product: CASSPPGRPQTQYF.

The V and J genes are TRBV7-2 and TRBJ2-1; the D gene is possibly TRBD1 (5 bases). The V end was cut by 4 bases, the J end by 1 base, with 14 bases between. Germline CDR1 reads SGHTA; CDR2 reads FQGNSA. This CDR3 spans 16 amino acids. The CDR3 sequence: CASSWAQGKSYNEQFF. DNA for the CDR3: TGTGCCAGCAGCTGGGCTCAGGGCAAGTCCTACAATGAGCAGTTCTTC.

The chain recombines TRBV19 with TRBJ2-3; 11 bases fit TRBD2. V shed 5 bases, J shed 2 bases, and the junction held 6 bases outside the gene matches. Germline lookup yields CDR1 LNHDA and CDR2 SQIVND (reference sequence). This CDR3 has 16 residues. The DNA for the CDR3 is TGTGCCAGTAGTTGGCGACTAGCGGGGAACACAGATACGCAGTATTTT. Its translation: CASSWRLAGNTDTQYF.

V gene TRBV18 combines with J gene TRBJ2-7; the D call may be TRBD1 or TRBD2 (5 bases each). Trimming removed 3 bases from V and 5 bases from J, with 17 bases in between. The germline V gene has CDR1 KGHSH and CDR2 LQKENI. The CDR3 is 15 amino acids. The DNA for the CDR3 is TGTGCCAGCTCACCTGCTTTAGGGACCGGGAACGAGCAGTACTTC. Its translation is CASSPALGTGNEQYF.

This clone showed up just once. The chain links TRBV10-1 to TRBJ1-2; 7 bases align to TRBD1. The CDR3 contains 17 residues. Germline CDR1 reads WNHNN; CDR2 reads SYGVQD (reference sequence). V lost 3 bases, J lost 5 bases, and 15 bases stayed unmatched. The DNA for the CDR3 is TGCGCCAGCAGTGACCCCAATAGTAACAGGGGTTTGTATGGCTACACCTTC. This translates into CASSDPNSNRGLYGYTF.

The gene calls are TRBV3-1 (or the pseudogene TRBV3-2) and TRBJ1-4; TRBD1 is a possible D gene (5 bases). The V end lost 2 bases, the J end lost 8 bases, and 15 bases lay between the germline ends. The CDR3 spans 15 residues. Germline V lookup: CDR1 LGHDT, CDR2 YNNKEL (reference sequence). CDR3 sequence (DNA): TGTGCCAGCAGCCAACAGGGAACGGTGGACGAAAAACTGTTTTTT. It is translated as CASSQQGTVDEKLFF.

The gene calls are TRBV3-1 (or the pseudogene TRBV3-2) and TRBJ1-2, with D possibly being TRBD1 (6 bases). V lost 4 bases to trimming and J lost 8 bases, with 23 bases between them. The length of the CDR3 is 16 residues. CDR1 is LGHDT and CDR2 is YNNKEL in the germline V gene (reference sequence). The DNA for the CDR3 is TGTGCCAGCAGCCCCCGGCCAACGGGGGCCGGTGTAGGCTACACCTTC. Protein product: CASSPRPTGAGVGYTF.

This chain uses TRBV5-4 with TRBJ2-3; 7 bases align to TRBD2. The V segment lost 3 bases and the J segment 8 bases; nucleotides outside the gene matches: 9. Germline V gene lookup returns CDR1 SGHNT and CDR2 YYREEE (reference sequence). The length of the CDR3 is 14 residues. The CDR3, as DNA: TGTGCCAGCAGCTCACAAGATACTAGCGTTACGCAGTATTTT. This gives the protein CASSSQDTSVTQYF.

The rearrangement links TRBV4-2 to TRBJ1-4; D may be TRBD1 (5 bases). Germline CDR1 reads LGHNA; CDR2 reads YNFKEQ. The CDR3 contains 17 residues. V was clipped by 1 base and J by 3 bases, with 15 bases between them. The CDR3 spells CASSQGVGDPANEKLFF. The CDR3 DNA reads TGTGCCAGCAGCCAAGGGGTGGGGGATCCGGCTAATGAAAAACTGTTTTTT.

The J gene is TRBJ1-2, the V gene TRBV7-9; 8 bases agree with TRBD1. The CDR3 length is 14 residues. Germline V gives CDR1 SEHNR, CDR2 FQNEAQ (reference sequence). The trim removed 5 bases at V and 7 bases at J, leaving 9 bases unmatched. The DNA for the CDR3 is TGTGCCAGCAGCATCCAGGACAGGGCGGGTGGCTACACCTTC. Residues: CASSIQDRAGGYTF.

This clone was recorded once. The rearrangement joins TRBV4-1 to TRBJ1-3; D is uncertain. The germline V gene encodes CDR1 MGHRA and CDR2 YSYEKL. The CDR3 is 17 residues long. Trimming removed 6 bases from V and 0 bases from J, with 18 bases in between. CDR3 bases: TGCGCCAGCAGGGGTTTCGGTCAGACGGACTCTGGAAACACCATATATTTT. Translating it yields CASRGFGQTDSGNTIYF.

This rearrangement joins TRBV6-2 or TRBV6-3 to TRBJ2-7; TRBD2 is a possible D gene (5 bases). Germline V lookup: CDR1 MNHEY, CDR2 SVGEGT. CDR3 length: 15 residues. V lost 6 bases and J 4 bases, leaving 19 bases between the germline ends. The CDR3: CASSSWFRGIYEQYF. CDR3 nucleotide sequence: TGTGCCAGCAGCTCTTGGTTCCGAGGGATTTACGAGCAGTACTTC.

This chain connects TRBV19 to TRBJ1-1; D gene unclear. Germline V CDR1 and CDR2: LNHDA, SQIVND (reference sequence). Trimming stripped 3 bases from V and 0 bases from J, with 8 bases between. The CDR3 consists of 14 residues. For the CDR3, the DNA is TGTGCCAGTAGTATTTGGGCGATGAACACTGAAGCTTTCTTT. Its protein is CASSIWAMNTEAFF.